This T cell receptor (beta chain) appears in the sequencing data of a study of T cell repertoires in cytomegalovirus infection. Study-wide findings and caveats: Within the response measured ex vivo, HLA-C-restricted CMV-specific TCR beta clonotypes were dominant.

CDR1 is MNHNY, CDR2 SVGAGI, per germline (reference sequence). The CDR3 loop spans 15 amino acids. V lost 9 bases to trimming and J lost 0 bases, with 18 bases between them. TCRdb ran MiXCR on the reads and lists one entry per CDR3 protein. This sample has some 440,000 distinct CDR3 sequences, with around 32% found just once. A word on this clonotype: Its antigen remains unknown. Being one base from a much bigger clone, this may be a read error.

The sample taken for sequencing was PBMCs. V usage is TRBV6-6 and J usage is TRBJ2-7; D unclear. This sequence originates from a human donor in good health (CMV status not recorded). Some clones in this sample may be carry-over from other donors' samples. CDR3 nucleotide sequence: TGTGCCAGAAGTGATGCATATAAGGGCTCCTACGAGCAGTACTTC. Its translation: CARSDAYKGSYEQYF.